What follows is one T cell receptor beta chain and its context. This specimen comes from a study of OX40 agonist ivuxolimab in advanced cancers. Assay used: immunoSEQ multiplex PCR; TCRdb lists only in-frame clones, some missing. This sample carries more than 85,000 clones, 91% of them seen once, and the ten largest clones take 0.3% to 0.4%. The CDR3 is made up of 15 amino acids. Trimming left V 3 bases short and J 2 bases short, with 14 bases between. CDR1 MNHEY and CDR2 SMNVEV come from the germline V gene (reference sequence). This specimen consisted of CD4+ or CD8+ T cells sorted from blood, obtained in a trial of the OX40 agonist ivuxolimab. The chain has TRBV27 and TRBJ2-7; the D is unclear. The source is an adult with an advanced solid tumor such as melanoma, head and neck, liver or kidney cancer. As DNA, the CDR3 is TGTGCCAGCAGTTTCGGCCCACCTTTAACCTACGAGCAGTACTTC. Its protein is CASSFGPPLTYEQYF.